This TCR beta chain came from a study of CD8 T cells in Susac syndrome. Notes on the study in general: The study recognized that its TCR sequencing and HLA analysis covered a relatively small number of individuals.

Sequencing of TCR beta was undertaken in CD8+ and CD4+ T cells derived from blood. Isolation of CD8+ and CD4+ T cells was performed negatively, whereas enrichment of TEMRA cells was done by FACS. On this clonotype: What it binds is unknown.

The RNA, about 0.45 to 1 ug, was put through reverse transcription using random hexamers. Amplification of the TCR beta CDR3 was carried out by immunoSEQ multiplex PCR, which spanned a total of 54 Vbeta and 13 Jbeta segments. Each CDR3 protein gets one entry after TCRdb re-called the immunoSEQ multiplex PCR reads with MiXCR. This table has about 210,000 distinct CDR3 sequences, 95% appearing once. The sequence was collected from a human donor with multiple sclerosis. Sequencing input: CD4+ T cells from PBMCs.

The DNA of the CDR3 is TGTGCCAGCAGTGATCAGGGCGGTCGCACAGATACGCAGTATTTT. Amino acids: CASSDQGGRTDTQYF. The rearrangement joins TRBV2 to TRBJ2-3; maybe TRBD1 (5 bases). The CDR3 spans 15 residues. Germline V gene data show CDR1 as SNHLY and CDR2 as FYNNEI. Trimming removed 3 bases from V and 1 base from J, with 11 bases in between.